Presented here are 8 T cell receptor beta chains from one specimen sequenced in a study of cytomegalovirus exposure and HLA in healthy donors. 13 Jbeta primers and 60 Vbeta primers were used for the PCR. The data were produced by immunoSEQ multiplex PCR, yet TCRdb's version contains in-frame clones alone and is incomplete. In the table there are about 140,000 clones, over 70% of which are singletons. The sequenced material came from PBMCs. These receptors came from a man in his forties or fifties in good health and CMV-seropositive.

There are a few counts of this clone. In DNA form, the CDR3 reads TGTGCCAGCAGCAAATTAGGGGGCGCAGATTCCTCGCTCTATGGCTACACCTTC. This translates into CASSKLGGADSSLYGYTF. V usage is TRBV5-4 and J usage is TRBJ1-2, with TRBD1 matching over 7 bases. There are 18 residues in the CDR3. The germline V gene has CDR1 SGHNT and CDR2 YYREEE (reference sequence). V lost 4 bases, J lost 4 bases, and 19 bases stayed unmatched.

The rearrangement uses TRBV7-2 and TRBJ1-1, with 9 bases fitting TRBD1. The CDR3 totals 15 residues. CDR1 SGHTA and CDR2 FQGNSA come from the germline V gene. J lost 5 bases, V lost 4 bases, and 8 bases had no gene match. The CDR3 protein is CASSWGQGTKTEAFF. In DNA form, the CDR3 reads TGTGCCAGCAGCTGGGGACAGGGTACAAAGACTGAAGCTTTCTTT.

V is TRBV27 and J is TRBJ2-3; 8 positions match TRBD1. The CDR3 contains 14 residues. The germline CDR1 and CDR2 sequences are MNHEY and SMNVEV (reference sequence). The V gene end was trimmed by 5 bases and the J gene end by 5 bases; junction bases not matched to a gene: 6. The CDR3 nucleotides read TGTGCCAGCAGTCACGGGACAGGACTAGATACGCAGTATTTT. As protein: CASSHGTGLDTQYF.

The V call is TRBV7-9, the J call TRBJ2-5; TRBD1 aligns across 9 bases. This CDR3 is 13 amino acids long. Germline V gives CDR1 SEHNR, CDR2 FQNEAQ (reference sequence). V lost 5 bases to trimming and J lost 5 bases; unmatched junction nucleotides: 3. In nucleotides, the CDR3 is TGTGCCAGCAGCCGGACAGGGGAGGAGACCCAGTACTTC. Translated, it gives CASSRTGEETQYF.

CDR3 bases: TGTGCTAGTGGTTGGGCGGGGAGCAGGACTGAAGCTTTCTTT. Protein: CASGWAGSRTEAFF. The chain is built from TRBV12-5 and TRBJ1-1, with D hard to call. Germline V gene data show CDR1 as LGHNT and CDR2 as FRNRAP. Trimming stripped 4 bases from V and 5 bases from J, with 14 bases between. The CDR3 is 14 residues long.

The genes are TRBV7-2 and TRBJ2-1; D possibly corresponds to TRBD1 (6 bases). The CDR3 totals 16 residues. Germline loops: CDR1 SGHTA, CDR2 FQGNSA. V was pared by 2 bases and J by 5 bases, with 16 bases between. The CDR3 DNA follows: TGTGCCAGCAGCTTAACCGACAGGCCAAACAACAATGAGCAGTTCTTC. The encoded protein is CASSLTDRPNNNEQFF.

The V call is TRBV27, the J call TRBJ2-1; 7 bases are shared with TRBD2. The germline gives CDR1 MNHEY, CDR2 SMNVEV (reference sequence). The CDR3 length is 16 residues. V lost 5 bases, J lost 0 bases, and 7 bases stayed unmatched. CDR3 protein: CASSQMGGASYNEQFF. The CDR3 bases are TGTGCCAGCAGTCAAATGGGAGGGGCCTCCTACAATGAGCAGTTCTTC.

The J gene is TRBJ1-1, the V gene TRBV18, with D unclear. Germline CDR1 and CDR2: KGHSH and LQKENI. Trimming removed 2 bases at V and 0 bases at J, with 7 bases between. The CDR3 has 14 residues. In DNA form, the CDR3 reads TGTGCCAGCTCACCAGAACAGATGAACACTGAAGCTTTCTTT. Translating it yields CASSPEQMNTEAFF.